This entry lists 12 T cell receptor beta chains sequenced from one sample in a study of early T cells in non-severe SARS-CoV-2 infection. TCRdb itself ran the 5' RACE reads through MiXCR, one entry per CDR3 protein. The sample holds tens of thousands of distinct CDR3 sequences, 5% to 6% seen once. The sequenced sample consisted of whole blood. These receptors came from an adult who was a healthcare worker with PCR-confirmed SARS-CoV-2 infection or an uninfected control (not recorded which).

This clonotype qualifies as medium-sized. The chain is built from TRBV6-5 and TRBJ1-3; 11 nucleotides align to TRBD1. CDR1 MNHEY and CDR2 SVGAGI come from the germline V gene. The CDR3 has 19 amino acids. The V segment lost 8 bases and the J segment 0 bases; nucleotides outside the gene matches: 15. This CDR3 is CASSRGRDRGDFSGNTIYF. For the CDR3, the DNA is TGTGCCAGCTCTCGCGGAAGGGACAGGGGGGATTTCTCTGGAAACACCATATATTTT.

This clonotype was found many times. The V gene is TRBV12-3 or TRBV12-4, the J gene TRBJ1-1; D is uncertain. The germline V and J ends were trimmed by 5 bases and 5 bases, with 18 bases remaining between them. This CDR3 contains 15 residues. The CDR3 DNA reads as TGTGCCAGCAGTCTAGAATCGGCGCCGGGGACTGAAGCTTTCTTT. Translation gives CASSLESAPGTEAFF.

This clonotype has a count of ten or more. This sequence joins TRBV5-1 and TRBJ2-3; TRBD1 matches at 7 bases. V shed 0 bases, J shed 2 bases, and the junction held 6 bases outside the gene matches. The CDR3 loop spans 16 amino acids. Per the germline V gene, CDR1 is SGHRS and CDR2 is YFSETQ. CDR3 region: CASSLAGTAVTDTQYF. CDR3 nucleotides: TGCGCCAGCAGCTTGGCCGGGACAGCAGTCACAGATACGCAGTATTTT.

The rearrangement links TRBV28 to TRBJ2-7; D gene ambiguous. CDR1 MDHEN and CDR2 SYDVKM come from the germline V gene. This CDR3 has 15 residues. The V gene lost 1 base and the J gene lost 6 bases, with 16 bases spanning the gap. The CDR3 loop is CASSLSGPNRLEQYF. CDR3 coding DNA: TGTGCCAGCAGTTTATCCGGGCCCAATCGGCTCGAGCAGTACTTC.

This clonotype occurred a few times. The chain links TRBV15 to TRBJ2-3, with D tentatively TRBD1 (6 bases). The V end was cut by 2 bases, the J end by 6 bases, with 6 bases between. Per the germline V gene, CDR1 is LNHNV and CDR2 is YYDKDF (reference sequence). This CDR3 contains 12 residues. DNA of the CDR3: TGTGCCACCAGCAGACAGGGGGATACGCAGTATTTT. Its protein is CATSRQGDTQYF.

This clonotype was counted at least ten times. The V call is TRBV30, the J call TRBJ1-4, with 7 bases fitting TRBD1. Germline CDR1 and CDR2: GTSNPN and SVGIG (reference sequence). The ends lost 3 bases at V and 6 bases at J; junction bases unmatched: 1. The CDR3 extends over 12 amino acids. Here the CDR3 reads CAWRQGHEKLFF. CDR3 nucleotides: TGTGCCTGGAGACAGGGGCATGAAAAACTGTTTTTT.

Many counts were recorded for this clonotype. The V and J genes are TRBV5-6 and TRBJ2-1; D may be TRBD2 (5 bases). This CDR3 comprises 16 residues. The V and J ends lost 3 bases and 2 bases respectively, with 15 bases between them. CDR1 is SGHDT and CDR2 is YYEEEE in the germline V gene. The CDR3 reads CASSSAKTGTYNEQFF. The CDR3 DNA follows: TGTGCCAGCAGCTCGGCAAAGACGGGGACCTACAATGAGCAGTTCTTC.

This clonotype was counted only a few times. Just one base apart from a much larger clone, this may be a read error. The chain is built from TRBV2 and TRBJ1-2; no clear D. The CDR3 loop spans 11 amino acids. Germline lookup yields CDR1 SNHLY and CDR2 FYNNEI. CDR3 loop: CGSSEEYGYTF. The CDR3 nucleotides read TGTGGCAGCAGTGAAGAGTATGGCTACACCTTC.

Many counts were recorded for this clonotype. The rearrangement links TRBV29-1 to TRBJ2-7; 7 bases match TRBD2. Germline loops: CDR1 SQVTM, CDR2 ANQGSEA. V gave up 6 bases and J gave up 6 bases; unmatched junction bases: 14. CDR3 length: 14 amino acids. The CDR3 reads CSVQATGGGREQYF. CDR3 sequence (DNA): TGCAGCGTCCAAGCAACGGGGGGAGGTCGCGAGCAGTACTTC.

This clonotype was counted at least ten times. The genes are TRBV27 and TRBJ1-2, with TRBD1 matching over 8 bases. The junction had 7 bases not matched to a gene; V was cut back by 5 bases and J by 2 bases. CDR3 size: 15 residues. Germline values: CDR1 MNHEY, CDR2 SMNVEV (reference sequence). This CDR3 is CASSPIYRGNYGYTF. As DNA, the CDR3 is TGTGCCAGCAGTCCAATCTACAGGGGGAACTATGGCTACACCTTC.

This clonotype was counted many times. This chain connects TRBV28 to TRBJ1-2; perhaps TRBD1 as D (5 bases). With 3 bases removed from V and 4 bases from J, the gap between germline ends came to 9 bases. In germline, CDR1 is MDHEN, CDR2 SYDVKM. The CDR3 contains 13 residues. Here the CDR3 DNA reads TGTGCCAGCAGTTTTCAGGGTGCCTATGGCTACACCTTC. It translates to CASSFQGAYGYTF.

This clonotype showed up just once. J is TRBJ1-1 and V is TRBV6-5; unclear D gene. CDR3 length: 13 residues. Trimming pared 3 bases from V and 1 base from J, leaving 6 bases between. The germline CDR1 and CDR2 sequences are MNHEY and SVGAGI. The CDR3 DNA follows: TGTGCCAGCAGTTATGGGCAGAACACTGAAGCTTTCTTT. Its translation: CASSYGQNTEAFF.